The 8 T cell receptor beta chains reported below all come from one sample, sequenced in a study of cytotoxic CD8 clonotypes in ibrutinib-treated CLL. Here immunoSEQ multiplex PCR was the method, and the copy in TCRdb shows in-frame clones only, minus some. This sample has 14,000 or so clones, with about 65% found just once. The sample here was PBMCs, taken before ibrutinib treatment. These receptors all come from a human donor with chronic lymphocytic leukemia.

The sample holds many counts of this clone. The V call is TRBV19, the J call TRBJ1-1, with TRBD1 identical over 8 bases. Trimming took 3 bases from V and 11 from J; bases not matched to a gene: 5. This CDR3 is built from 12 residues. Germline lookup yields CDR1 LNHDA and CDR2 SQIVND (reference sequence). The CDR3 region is CASSIRTGHAFF. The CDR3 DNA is TGTGCCAGTAGTATCCGGACAGGGCACGCTTTCTTT.

In DNA, the CDR3 is TGTGCCAGCAGTGATCGGGACAGTAACTATGGCTACACCTTC. This codes for CASSDRDSNYGYTF. This chain connects TRBV2 to TRBJ1-2; 7 positions agree with TRBD1. The junction had 2 bases not matched to a gene; V was cut back by 3 bases and J by 1 base. The CDR3 extends over 14 amino acids. Germline CDR1 SNHLY, CDR2 FYNNEI.

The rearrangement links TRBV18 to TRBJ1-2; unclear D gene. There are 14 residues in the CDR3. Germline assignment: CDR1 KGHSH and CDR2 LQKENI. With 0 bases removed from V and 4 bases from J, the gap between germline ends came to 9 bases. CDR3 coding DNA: TGTGCCAGCTCACCACCGGCGTTGCCCTATGGCTACACCTTC. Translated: CASSPPALPYGYTF.

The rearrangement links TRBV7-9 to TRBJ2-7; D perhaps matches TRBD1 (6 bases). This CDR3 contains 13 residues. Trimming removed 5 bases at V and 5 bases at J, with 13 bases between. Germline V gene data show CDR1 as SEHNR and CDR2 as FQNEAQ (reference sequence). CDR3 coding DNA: TGTGCCAGCAGCAAAGGGGGTTTCAACGAGCAGTACTTC. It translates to CASSKGGFNEQYF.

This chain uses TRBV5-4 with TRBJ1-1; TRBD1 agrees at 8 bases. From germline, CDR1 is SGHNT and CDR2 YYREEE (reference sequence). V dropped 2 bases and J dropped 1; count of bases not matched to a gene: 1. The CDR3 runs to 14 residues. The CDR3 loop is CASSFDRGNTEAFF. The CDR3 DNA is TGTGCCAGCAGCTTTGACAGGGGGAACACTGAAGCTTTCTTT.

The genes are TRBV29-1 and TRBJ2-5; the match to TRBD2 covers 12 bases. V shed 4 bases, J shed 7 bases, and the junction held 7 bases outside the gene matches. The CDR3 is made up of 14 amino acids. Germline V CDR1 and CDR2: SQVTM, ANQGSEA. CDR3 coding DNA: TGCAGCGTTGGGGCTAGCGGGGGGGCCGTGACCCAGTACTTC. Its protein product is CSVGASGGAVTQYF.

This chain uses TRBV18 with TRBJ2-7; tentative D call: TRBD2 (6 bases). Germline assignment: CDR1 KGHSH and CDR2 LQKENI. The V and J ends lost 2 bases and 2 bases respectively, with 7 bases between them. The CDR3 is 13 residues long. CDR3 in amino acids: CASSPGGTYEQYF. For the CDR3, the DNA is TGTGCCAGCTCACCAGGCGGGACCTACGAGCAGTACTTC.

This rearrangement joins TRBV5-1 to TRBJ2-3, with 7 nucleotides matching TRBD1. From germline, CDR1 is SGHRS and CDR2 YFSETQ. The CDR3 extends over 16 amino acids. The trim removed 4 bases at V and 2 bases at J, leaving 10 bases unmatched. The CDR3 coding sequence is TGCGCCAGCAGCGCATCTTTAGGGGGCTCCACAGATACGCAGTATTTT. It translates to CASSASLGGSTDTQYF. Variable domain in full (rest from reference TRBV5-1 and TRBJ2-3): KAGVTQTPRYLIKTRGQQVTLSCSPISGHRSVSWYQQTPGQGLQFLFEYFSETQRNKGNFPGRFSGRQFSNSRSEMNVSTLELGDSALYLCASSASLGGSTDTQYFGPGTRLTVL.